This T cell receptor (beta chain) was captured by sequencing in a study of T cell responses to AZD1222 COVID-19 vaccine. Study outcomes and limitations: It should be noted that donors were predominantly white British and more often female, and clonal diversity was possibly underestimated. Repertoire collection took place solely once the T cell response had peaked. Spike-wide coverage was observed for vaccine-associated CD4 TCRs, with dominant responses at 160-218 and 743-854.

Second-dose intervals of approximately 4 or approximately 12 weeks were pooled. On this clone: The antigen is not known.

The assay was immunoSEQ multiplex PCR, and TCRdb's table has in-frame clones only and misses some. The profile covers about 79,000 clones, with 80% to 90% appearing a single time and 28% taken by the ten largest. The source material was peripheral blood, sampled 28 days after the second AZD1222 dose. The TCR sequence derives from an adult who received the AZD1222 COVID-19 vaccine.

CDR3 loop: CAWTRGNGELFF. The CDR3 region has the DNA TGTGCCTGGACACGGGGAAACGGGGAGCTGTTTTTT. V usage is TRBV30 and J usage is TRBJ2-2; D might be TRBD2 (5 bases). V dropped 4 bases and J dropped 7 bases, with 10 bases sitting between them. CDR3 size: 12 residues. Germline V gene sequence: CDR1 GTSNPN, CDR2 SVGIG (reference sequence).